These 11 T cell receptor beta chains came from one sample sequenced in a study of radiotherapy plus CTLA-4 blockade in lung cancer. Profiling relied on immunoSEQ multiplex PCR, and the TCRdb table lists in-frame clones only, not all of them. The sample holds about 87,000 clones, more than 85% seen once. Material: peripheral blood, obtained from a patient treated with radiotherapy plus ipilimumab. Source of these receptors: a human donor with non-small cell lung cancer that progressed on radiotherapy plus ipilimumab.

The genes are TRBV27 and TRBJ2-2; a weak D match, TRBD2 (5 bases). Trimming pared 7 bases from V and 4 bases from J, leaving 16 bases between. The germline CDR1 and CDR2 sequences are MNHEY and SMNVEV (reference sequence). This CDR3 contains 15 residues. As DNA, the CDR3 is TGTGCCAGCACCCCGAATGGACTCTCCACCGGGGAGCTGTTTTTT. Its translation: CASTPNGLSTGELFF.

The chain is built from TRBV10-3 and TRBJ1-3, with no clear D. V lost 8 bases and J lost 0, with 17 bases in between. The CDR3 runs to 16 residues. Germline V lookup: CDR1 ENHRY, CDR2 SYGVKD. The CDR3 nucleotides are TGTGCCATCGCTGCGGGTTCGGTGAACTCTGGAAACACCATATATTTT. It specifies CAIAAGSVNSGNTIYF.

V gene TRBV19 combines with J gene TRBJ1-2; 9 nucleotides line up with TRBD1. CDR3 length: 16 amino acids. Looked up from germline, CDR1 is LNHDA and CDR2 is SQIVND (reference sequence). With V trimmed by 6 bases and J by 0 bases, 8 bases remained unmatched. The CDR3 protein is CASRKTGQGSNYGYTF. Written as DNA, the CDR3 is TGTGCCAGTAGAAAAACCGGACAGGGGTCTAACTATGGCTACACCTTC.

V and J are TRBV27 and TRBJ2-5; D uncertain. V lost 3 bases and J 6 bases, leaving 11 bases between the germline ends. The CDR3 has 13 amino acids. Germline V lookup: CDR1 MNHEY, CDR2 SMNVEV (reference sequence). DNA for the CDR3: TGTGCCAGCAGTTTCCTACCCAAGAAGACCCAGTACTTC. It encodes CASSFLPKKTQYF.

The chain links TRBV6-5 to TRBJ1-5, with unresolved D. Trimming stripped 7 bases from V and 0 bases from J, with 13 bases between. The length of the CDR3 is 15 residues. The germline gives CDR1 MNHEY, CDR2 SVGAGI. The CDR3 DNA is TGTGCCAGCAAAGATAGAGCTTATAGCAATCAGCCCCAGCATTTT. Its protein product is CASKDRAYSNQPQHF.

Concerning this clone: The germline gene is not matched at one end of the junction; a read error may be the cause. This chain connects TRBV2 to TRBJ1-1; TRBD1 matches 8 bases. The CDR3 sequence is 14 residues long. Germline assignment: CDR1 SNHLY and CDR2 FYNNEI. CDR3 sequence reads: CARRGRGRDTEAFF. For the CDR3, the DNA is TGTGCCCGCAGGGGGCGGGGGAGGGACACTGAAGCTTTCTTT.

The V and J genes are TRBV6-1 and TRBJ2-2; D tentatively fits TRBD1 or TRBD2 (5 bases each). V was clipped by 3 bases and J by 6 bases, with 14 bases between them. This CDR3 is 15 amino acids long. Germline V gives CDR1 MNHNS, CDR2 SASEGT. DNA of the CDR3: TGTGCCAGCAGTGACGGGGCGACCTGGGCCGGGGAGCTGTTTTTT. Protein product: CASSDGATWAGELFF.

This clone was seen more than once but under ten times. The chain recombines TRBV6-6 with TRBJ2-1, with D possibly matching TRBD2 (8 bases). The germline CDR1 and CDR2 sequences are MNHNY and SVGAGI (reference sequence). The CDR3 extends over 15 amino acids. The V and J ends lost 1 base and 4 bases respectively, with 11 bases between them. CDR3 region: CASSYLAGQYNEQFF. CDR3 DNA sequence: TGTGCCAGCAGTTACTTAGCGGGACAGTACAATGAGCAGTTCTTC.

J is TRBJ2-3 and V is TRBV29-1, with D perhaps TRBD2 (5 bases). Trimming pared 6 bases from V and 0 bases from J, leaving 13 bases between. This CDR3 is 14 amino acids long. Germline V gives CDR1 SQVTM, CDR2 ANQGSEA. CDR3: CSVRRGSSTDTQYF. CDR3 nucleotide sequence: TGCAGCGTCCGACGGGGATCGAGCACAGATACGCAGTATTTT.

This chain uses TRBV4-3 with TRBJ1-4, with TRBD1 as a possible D gene (6 bases). Trimming took 0 bases from V and 8 from J, leaving 16 bases between them. Germline V lookup: CDR1 LGHNA, CDR2 YSLEER. This CDR3 contains 16 residues. The DNA for the CDR3 is TGCGCCAGCAGCCAAGAAGATAGGGCCGGGGGCGAAAAACTGTTTTTT. Translation: CASSQEDRAGGEKLFF.

The chain uses TRBV5-4 and TRBJ1-2; D possibly corresponds to TRBD1 (5 bases). V shed 0 bases and J shed 4 bases, with 13 bases lying between them. In germline, CDR1 is SGHNT, CDR2 YYREEE (reference sequence). CDR3 length: 15 amino acids. The CDR3 is CASSLGSQGRYGYTF. CDR3 nucleotides: TGTGCCAGCAGCTTGGGGTCTCAGGGCCGCTATGGCTACACCTTC.